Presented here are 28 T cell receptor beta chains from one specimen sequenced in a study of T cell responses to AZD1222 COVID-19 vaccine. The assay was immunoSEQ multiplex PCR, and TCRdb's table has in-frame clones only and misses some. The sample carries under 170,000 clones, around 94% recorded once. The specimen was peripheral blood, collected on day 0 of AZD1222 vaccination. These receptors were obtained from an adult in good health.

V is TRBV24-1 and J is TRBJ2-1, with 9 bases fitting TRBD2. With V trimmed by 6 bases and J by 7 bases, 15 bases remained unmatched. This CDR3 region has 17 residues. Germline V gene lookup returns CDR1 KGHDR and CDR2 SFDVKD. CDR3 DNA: TGTGCCACCAGTTCGTCGGGGGGCGGGAGGGCCTTTAATGAGCAGTTCTTC. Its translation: CATSSSGGGRAFNEQFF.

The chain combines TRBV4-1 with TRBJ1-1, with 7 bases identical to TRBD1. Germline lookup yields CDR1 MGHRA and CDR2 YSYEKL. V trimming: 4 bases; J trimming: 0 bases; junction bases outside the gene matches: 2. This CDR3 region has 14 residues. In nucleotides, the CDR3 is TGCGCCAGCAGCCGCGGGACAGTGAACACTGAAGCTTTCTTT. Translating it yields CASSRGTVNTEAFF.

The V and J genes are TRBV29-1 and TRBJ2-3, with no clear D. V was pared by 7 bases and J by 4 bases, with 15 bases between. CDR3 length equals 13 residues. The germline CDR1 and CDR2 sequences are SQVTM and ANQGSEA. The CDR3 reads CSGDLGQADTQYF. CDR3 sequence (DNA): TGCAGCGGTGACTTAGGGCAGGCAGATACGCAGTATTTT.

The chain's CDR3 is CASSITPRLAVKNEQFF. For the CDR3, the DNA is TGTGCCAGTAGTATTACGCCGAGACTAGCGGTTAAGAATGAGCAGTTCTTC. This chain connects TRBV19 to TRBJ2-1; 9 nucleotides line up with TRBD2. The junction had 13 bases not matched to a gene; V was cut back by 3 bases and J by 7 bases. There are 17 residues in the CDR3. The germline CDR1 and CDR2 sequences are LNHDA and SQIVND (reference sequence).

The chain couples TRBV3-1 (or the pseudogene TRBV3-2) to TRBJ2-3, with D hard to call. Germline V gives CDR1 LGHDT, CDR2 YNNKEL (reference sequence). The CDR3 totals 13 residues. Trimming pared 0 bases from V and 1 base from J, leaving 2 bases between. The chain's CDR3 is CASSQEGTDTQYF. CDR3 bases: TGTGCCAGCAGCCAAGAGGGCACAGATACGCAGTATTTT.

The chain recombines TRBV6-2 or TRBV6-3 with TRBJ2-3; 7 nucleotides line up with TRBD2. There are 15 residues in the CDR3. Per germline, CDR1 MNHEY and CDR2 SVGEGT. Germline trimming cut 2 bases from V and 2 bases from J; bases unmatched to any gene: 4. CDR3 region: CASSYGLAATDTQYF. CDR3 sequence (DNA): TGTGCCAGCAGTTACGGGCTAGCGGCCACAGATACGCAGTATTTT.

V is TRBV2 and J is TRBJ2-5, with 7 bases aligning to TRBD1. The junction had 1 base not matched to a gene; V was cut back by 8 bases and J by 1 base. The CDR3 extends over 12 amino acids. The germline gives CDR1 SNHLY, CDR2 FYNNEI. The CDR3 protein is CASDRVQETQYF. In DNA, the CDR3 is TGTGCCAGCGACAGGGTCCAAGAGACCCAGTACTTC.

CDR3 residues: CASSLGVPNEQFF. The CDR3 nucleotides read TGTGCCAGCAGCTTAGGCGTCCCCAATGAGCAGTTCTTC. The chain combines TRBV7-2 with TRBJ2-1, with unresolved D. The ends were cut back, 1 base at V and 6 bases at J, with 7 bases in the middle. Germline loops: CDR1 SGHTA, CDR2 FQGNSA. This CDR3 contains 13 residues.

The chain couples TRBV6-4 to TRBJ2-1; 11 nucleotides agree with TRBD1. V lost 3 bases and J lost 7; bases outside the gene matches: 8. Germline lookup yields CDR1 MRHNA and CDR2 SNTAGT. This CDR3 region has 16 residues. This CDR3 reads CASSDGTGGASNEQFF. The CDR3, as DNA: TGTGCCAGCAGTGATGGGACAGGGGGGGCAAGTAATGAGCAGTTCTTC.

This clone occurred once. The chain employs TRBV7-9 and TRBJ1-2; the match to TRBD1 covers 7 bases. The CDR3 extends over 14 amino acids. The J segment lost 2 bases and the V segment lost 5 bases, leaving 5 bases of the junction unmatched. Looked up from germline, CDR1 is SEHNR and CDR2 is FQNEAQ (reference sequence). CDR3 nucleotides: TGTGCCAGCAGCGGACCGGGACAGAACTATGGCTACACCTTC. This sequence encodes CASSGPGQNYGYTF.

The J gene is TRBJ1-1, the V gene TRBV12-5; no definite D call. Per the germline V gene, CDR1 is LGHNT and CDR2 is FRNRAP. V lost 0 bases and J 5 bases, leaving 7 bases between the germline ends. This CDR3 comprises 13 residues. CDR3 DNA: TGTGCTAGTGGTTTGGTAGCGGGGACTGAAGCTTTCTTT. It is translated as CASGLVAGTEAFF.

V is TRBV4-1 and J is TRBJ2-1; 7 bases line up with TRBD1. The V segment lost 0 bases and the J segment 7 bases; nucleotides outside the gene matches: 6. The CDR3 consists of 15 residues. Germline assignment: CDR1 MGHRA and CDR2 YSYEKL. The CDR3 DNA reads TGCGCCAGCAGCCAAGATCAAGTACAGGGGAATGAGCAGTTCTTC. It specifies CASSQDQVQGNEQFF.

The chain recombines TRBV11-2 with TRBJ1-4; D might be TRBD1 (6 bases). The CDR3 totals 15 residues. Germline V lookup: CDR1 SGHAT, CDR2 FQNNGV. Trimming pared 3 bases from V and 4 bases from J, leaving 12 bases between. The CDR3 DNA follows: TGTGCCAGCAGCTTCGGACAGACTGATAATGAAAAACTGTTTTTT. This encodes CASSFGQTDNEKLFF.

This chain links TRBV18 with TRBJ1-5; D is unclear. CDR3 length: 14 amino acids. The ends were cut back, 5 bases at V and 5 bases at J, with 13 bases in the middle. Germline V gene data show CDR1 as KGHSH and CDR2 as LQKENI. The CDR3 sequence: CASSTGNGDQPQHF. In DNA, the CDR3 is TGTGCCAGCTCAACCGGGAACGGTGATCAGCCCCAGCATTTT.

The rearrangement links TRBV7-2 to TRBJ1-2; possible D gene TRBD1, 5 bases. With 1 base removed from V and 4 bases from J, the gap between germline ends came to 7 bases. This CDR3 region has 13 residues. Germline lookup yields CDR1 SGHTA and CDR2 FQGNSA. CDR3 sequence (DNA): TGTGCCAGCAGCTTAGGACAGATCTATGGCTACACCTTC. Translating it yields CASSLGQIYGYTF.

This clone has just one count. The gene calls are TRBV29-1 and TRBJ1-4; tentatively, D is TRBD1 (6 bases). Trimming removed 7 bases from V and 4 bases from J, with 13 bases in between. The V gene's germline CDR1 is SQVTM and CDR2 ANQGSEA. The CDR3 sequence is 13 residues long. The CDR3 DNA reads TGCAGCGCTCAAGCACAGGGTAATGAAAAACTGTTTTTT. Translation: CSAQAQGNEKLFF.

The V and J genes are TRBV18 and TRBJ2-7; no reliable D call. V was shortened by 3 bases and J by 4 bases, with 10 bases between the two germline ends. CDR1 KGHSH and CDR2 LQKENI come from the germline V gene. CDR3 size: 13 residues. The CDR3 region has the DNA TGTGCCAGCTCACCCTCTGTAGGGTACGAGCAGTACGTC. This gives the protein CASSPSVGYEQYV.

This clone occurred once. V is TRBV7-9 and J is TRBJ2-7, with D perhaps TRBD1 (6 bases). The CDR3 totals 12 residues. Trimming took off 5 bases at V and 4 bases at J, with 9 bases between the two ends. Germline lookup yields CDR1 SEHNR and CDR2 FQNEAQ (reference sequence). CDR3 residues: CASSRDIYEQYV. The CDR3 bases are TGTGCCAGCAGCCGGGACATTTACGAGCAGTACGTC.

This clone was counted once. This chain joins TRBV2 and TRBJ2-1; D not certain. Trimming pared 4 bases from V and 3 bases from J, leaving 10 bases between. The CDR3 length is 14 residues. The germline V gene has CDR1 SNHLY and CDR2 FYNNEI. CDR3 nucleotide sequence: TGTGCCAGCAGTGCACCCCGACGCTACAATGAGCAGTTCTTC. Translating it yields CASSAPRRYNEQFF.

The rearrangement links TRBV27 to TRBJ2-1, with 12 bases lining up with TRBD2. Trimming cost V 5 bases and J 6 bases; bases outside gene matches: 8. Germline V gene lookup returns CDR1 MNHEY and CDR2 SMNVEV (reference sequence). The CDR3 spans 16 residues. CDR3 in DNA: TGTGCCAGCAGTCCCCTAGCGGGGGGGCCTCTCAATGAGCAGTTCTTC. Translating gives CASSPLAGGPLNEQFF.

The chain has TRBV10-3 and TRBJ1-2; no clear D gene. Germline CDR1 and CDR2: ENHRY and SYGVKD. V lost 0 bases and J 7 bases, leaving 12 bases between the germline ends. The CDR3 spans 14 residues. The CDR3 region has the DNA TGTGCCATCAGTGAGTCGCAGACCTTGGGTGGCTACACCTTC. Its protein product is CAISESQTLGGYTF.

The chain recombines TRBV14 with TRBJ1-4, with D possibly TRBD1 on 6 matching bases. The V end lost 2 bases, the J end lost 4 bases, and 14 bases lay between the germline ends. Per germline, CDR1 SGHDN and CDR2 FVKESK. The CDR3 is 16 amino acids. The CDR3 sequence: CASSQLEGQHNEKLFF. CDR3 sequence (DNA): TGTGCCAGCAGCCAATTAGAAGGACAGCATAATGAAAAACTGTTTTTT.

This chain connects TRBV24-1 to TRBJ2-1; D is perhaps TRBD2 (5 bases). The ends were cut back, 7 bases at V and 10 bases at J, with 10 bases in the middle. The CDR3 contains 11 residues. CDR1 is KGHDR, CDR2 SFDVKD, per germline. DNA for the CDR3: TGTGCCACCAGCGGGGTGAGGGAGCAGTTCTTC. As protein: CATSGVREQFF.

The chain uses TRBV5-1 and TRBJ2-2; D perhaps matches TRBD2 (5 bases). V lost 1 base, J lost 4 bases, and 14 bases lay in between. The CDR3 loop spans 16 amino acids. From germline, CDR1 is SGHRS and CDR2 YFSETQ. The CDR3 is CASSLSPLGSTGELFF. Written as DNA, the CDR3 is TGCGCCAGCAGCTTGTCGCCGCTGGGGAGCACCGGGGAGCTGTTTTTT.

In DNA form, the CDR3 reads TGCGCCAGCAGCCAAGGGGCAGGGACACGGGATCAGCCCCAGCATTTT. Its protein product is CASSQGAGTRDQPQHF. The rearrangement uses TRBV4-1 and TRBJ1-5, with a possible D match to TRBD1 (6 bases). Trimming pared 1 base from V and 5 bases from J, leaving 15 bases between. CDR3 length: 16 residues. Looked up from germline, CDR1 is MGHRA and CDR2 is YSYEKL.

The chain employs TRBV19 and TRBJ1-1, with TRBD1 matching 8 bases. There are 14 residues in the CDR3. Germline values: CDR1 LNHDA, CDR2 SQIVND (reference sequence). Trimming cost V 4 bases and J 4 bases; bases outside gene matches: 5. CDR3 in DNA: TGTGCCAGTAGTACCCAGGGGGCAACCACTGAAGCTTTCTTT. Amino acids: CASSTQGATTEAFF.

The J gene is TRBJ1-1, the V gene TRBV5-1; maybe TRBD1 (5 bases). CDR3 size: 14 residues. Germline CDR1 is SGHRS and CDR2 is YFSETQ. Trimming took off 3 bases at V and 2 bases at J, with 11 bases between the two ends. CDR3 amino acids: CASSSGPVNTEAFF. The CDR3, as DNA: TGCGCCAGCAGCTCGGGGCCAGTAAACACTGAAGCTTTCTTT.

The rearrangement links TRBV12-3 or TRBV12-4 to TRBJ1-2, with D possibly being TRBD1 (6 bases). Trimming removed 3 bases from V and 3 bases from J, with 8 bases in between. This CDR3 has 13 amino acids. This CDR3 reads CASSLYRDYGYTF. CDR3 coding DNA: TGTGCCAGCAGTTTGTACAGGGACTATGGCTACACCTTC.